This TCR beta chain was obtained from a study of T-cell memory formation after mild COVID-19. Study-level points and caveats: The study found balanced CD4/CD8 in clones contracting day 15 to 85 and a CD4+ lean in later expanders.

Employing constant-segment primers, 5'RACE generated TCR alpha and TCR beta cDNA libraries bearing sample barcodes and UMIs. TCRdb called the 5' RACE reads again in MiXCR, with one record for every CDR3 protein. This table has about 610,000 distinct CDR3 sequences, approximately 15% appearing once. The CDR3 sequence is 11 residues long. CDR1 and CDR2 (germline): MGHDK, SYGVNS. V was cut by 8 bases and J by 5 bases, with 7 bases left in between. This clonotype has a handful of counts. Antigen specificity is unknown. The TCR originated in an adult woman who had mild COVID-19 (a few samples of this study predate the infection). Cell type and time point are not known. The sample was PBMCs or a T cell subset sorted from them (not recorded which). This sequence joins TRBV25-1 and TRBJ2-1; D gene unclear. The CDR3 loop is CASGINNEQFF. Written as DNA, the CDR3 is TGTGCCAGCGGGATTAACAATGAGCAGTTCTTC.